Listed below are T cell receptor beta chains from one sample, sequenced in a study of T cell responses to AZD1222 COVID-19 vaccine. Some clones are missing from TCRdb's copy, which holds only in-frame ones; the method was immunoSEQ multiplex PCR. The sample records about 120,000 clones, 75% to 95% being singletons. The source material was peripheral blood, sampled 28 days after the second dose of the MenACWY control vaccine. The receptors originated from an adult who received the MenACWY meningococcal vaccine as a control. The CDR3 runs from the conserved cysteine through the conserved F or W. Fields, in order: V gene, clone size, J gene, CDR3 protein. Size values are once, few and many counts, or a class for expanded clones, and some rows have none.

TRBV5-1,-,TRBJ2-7,CASSLGGLGGTQVQYF
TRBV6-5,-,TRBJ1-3,CASSPDSGNTIYF
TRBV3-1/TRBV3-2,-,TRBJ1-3,CASSLVTLKPGNTIYF
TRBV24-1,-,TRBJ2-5,CATSGKRQGEETQYF
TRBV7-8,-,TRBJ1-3,CASSSQGAAGNTIYF
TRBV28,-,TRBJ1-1,CASRGLAMNTEAFF
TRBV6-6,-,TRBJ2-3,CASVPSGNTDTQYF
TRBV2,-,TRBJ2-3,CASSEMVAGLLTDTQYF
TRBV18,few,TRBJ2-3,CASSPGLAEVTDTQYF
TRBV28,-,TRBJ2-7,CASSLWGTGVYEQYF
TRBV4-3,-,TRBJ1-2,CASSQDMAKADSYTF
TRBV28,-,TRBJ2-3,CASGPGRTDTQYF
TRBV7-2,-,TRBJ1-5,CASSPDGLSNQPQHF
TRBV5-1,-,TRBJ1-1,CASSLVTGYTEAFF
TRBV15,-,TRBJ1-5,CATSREVGGYGQPQHF
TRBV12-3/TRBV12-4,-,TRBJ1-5,CASSFGGQPQHF
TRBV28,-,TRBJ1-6,CASSLGGQNSPLHF
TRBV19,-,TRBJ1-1,CASSPGGSGNTEAFF
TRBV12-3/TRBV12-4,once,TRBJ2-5,CASSSQGWETQYF
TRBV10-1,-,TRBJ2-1,CASSDLGGSEQFF
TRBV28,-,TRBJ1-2,CASSNPQGGGSNYGYTF
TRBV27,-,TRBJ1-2,CASSLGQGNYGYTF
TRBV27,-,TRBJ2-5,CASSSLGGQETQYF
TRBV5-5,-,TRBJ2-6,CASSLPTSGANVLTF
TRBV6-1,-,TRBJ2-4,CASSPTEEAKNIQYF
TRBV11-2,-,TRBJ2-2,CASSLDGQGIGELFF
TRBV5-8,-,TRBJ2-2,CASSFKKGRTGELFF
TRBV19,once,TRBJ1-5,CASNRLGGNQPQHF
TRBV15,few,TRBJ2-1,CATSRGASRNEQFF
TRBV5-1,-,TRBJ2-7,CASSLGRGWTSPYEQYF
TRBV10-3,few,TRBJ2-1,CAISLAGPREQFF
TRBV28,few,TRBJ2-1,CASVREWGNEQFF
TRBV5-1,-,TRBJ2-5,CASSPGGLAQETQYF
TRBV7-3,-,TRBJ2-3,CASSHPGTTTDTQYF
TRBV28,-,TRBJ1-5,CASIRGTSNQPQHF
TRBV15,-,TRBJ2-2,CATRTAPENTGELFF
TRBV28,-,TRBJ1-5,CATSQSGRWRPQHF
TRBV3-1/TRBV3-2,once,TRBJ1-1,CASSLGRSNTEAFF
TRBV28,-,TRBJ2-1,CASSLSGGEVYEQFF
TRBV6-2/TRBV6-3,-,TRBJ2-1,CASSYGTAEQFF
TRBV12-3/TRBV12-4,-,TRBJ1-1,CASSLGSGAFF
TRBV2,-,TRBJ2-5,CASKRQGWETQYF
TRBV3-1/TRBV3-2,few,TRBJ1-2,CASSHHNGNYGYTF
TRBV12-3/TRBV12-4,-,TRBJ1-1,CASSSLGAEAFF
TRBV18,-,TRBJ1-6,CASSPRTGGNYNSPLHF
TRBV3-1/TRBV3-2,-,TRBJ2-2,CASTRGTDKWGELFF
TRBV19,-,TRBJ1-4,CASSPRVGFREGEKLFF